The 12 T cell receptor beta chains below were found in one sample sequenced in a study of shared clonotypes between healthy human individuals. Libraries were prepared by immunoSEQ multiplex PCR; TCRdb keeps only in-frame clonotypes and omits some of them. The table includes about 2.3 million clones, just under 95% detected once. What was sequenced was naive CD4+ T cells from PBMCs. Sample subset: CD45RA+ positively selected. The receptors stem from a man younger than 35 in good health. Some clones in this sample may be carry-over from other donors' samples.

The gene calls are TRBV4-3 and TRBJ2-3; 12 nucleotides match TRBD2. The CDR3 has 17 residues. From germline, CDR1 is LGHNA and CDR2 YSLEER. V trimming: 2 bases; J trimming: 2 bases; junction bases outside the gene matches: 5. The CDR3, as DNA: TGCGCCAGCAGCCAATCTCGACTAGCGGGAGTCACAGATACGCAGTATTTT. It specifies CASSQSRLAGVTDTQYF.

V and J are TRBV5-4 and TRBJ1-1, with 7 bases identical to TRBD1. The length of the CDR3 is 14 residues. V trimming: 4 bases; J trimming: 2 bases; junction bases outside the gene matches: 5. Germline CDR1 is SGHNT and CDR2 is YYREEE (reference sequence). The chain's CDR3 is CASSPGGINTEAFF. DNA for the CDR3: TGTGCCAGCAGCCCAGGGGGTATCAACACTGAAGCTTTCTTT.

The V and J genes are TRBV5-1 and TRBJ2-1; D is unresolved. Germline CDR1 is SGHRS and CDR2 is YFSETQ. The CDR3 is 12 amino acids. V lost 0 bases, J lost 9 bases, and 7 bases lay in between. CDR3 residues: CASSLAAAEQFF. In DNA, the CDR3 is TGCGCCAGCAGCTTGGCTGCAGCTGAGCAGTTCTTC.

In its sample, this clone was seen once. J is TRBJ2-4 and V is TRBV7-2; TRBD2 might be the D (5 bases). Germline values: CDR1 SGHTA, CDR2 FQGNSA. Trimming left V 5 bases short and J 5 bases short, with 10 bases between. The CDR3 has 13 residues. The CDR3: CASSTRDQNIQYF. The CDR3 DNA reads TGTGCCAGCAGCACTAGGGATCAAAACATTCAGTACTTC.

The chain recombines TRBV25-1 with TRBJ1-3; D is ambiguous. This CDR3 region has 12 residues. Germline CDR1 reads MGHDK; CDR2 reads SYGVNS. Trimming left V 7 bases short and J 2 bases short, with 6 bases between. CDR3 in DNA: TGTGCCAGCACTAGTCCTGGAAACACCATATATTTT. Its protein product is CASTSPGNTIYF.

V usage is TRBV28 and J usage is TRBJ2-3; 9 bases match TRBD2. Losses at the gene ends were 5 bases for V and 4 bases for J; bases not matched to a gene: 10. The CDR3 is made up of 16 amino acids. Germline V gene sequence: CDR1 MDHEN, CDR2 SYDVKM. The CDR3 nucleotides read TGTGCCAGCAGTGAGGGCGGGAGGGCCCTCGCAGATACGCAGTATTTT. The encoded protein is CASSEGGRALADTQYF.

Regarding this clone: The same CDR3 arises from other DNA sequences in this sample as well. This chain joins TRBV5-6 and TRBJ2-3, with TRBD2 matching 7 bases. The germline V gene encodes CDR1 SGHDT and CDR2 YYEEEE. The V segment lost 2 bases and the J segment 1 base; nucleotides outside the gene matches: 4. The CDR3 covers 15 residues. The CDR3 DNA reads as TGTGCCAGCAGCTTCCCTACTAGCGGCACAGATACGCAGTATTTT. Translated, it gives CASSFPTSGTDTQYF. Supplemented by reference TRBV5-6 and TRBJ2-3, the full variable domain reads DAGVTQSPTHLIKTRGQQVTLRCSPKSGHDTVSWYQQALGQGPQFIFQYYEEEERQRGNFPDRFSGHQFPNYSSELNVNALLLGDSALYLCASSFPTSGTDTQYFGPGTRLTVL.

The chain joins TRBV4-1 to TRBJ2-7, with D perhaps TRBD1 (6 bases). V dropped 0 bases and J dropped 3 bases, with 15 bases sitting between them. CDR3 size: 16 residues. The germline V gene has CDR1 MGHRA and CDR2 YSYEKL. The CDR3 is CASSQEGTPLGYEQYF. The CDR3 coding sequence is TGCGCCAGCAGCCAAGAAGGGACACCCCTGGGCTACGAGCAGTACTTC.

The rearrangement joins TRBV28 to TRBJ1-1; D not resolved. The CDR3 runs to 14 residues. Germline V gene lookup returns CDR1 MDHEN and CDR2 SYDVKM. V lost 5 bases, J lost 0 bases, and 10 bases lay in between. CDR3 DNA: TGTGCCAGCAGTGAACAGTCTCTGAACACTGAAGCTTTCTTT. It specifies CASSEQSLNTEAFF.

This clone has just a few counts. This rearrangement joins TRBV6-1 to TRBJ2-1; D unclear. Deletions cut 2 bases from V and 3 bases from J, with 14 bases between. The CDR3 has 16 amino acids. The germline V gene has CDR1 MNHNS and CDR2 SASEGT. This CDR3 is CASSEYMTTDYNEQFF. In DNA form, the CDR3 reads TGTGCCAGCAGTGAATATATGACCACCGACTACAATGAGCAGTTCTTC.

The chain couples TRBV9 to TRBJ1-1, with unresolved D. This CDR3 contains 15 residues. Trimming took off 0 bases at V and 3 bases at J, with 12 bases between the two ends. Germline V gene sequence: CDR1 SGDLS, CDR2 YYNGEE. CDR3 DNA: TGTGCCAGCAGCGTAGCTCCTTCATGGGACACTGAAGCTTTCTTT. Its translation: CASSVAPSWDTEAFF.

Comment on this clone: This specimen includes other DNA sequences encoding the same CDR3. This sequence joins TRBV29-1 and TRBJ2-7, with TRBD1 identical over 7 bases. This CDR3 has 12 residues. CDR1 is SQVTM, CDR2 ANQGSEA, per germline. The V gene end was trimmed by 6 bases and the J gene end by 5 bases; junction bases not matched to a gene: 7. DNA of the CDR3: TGCAGCGTCCACAGGGGCTGGAACGAGCAGTACTTC. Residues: CSVHRGWNEQYF.